The 12 T cell receptor beta chains presented below share a single source sample, sequenced in a study of post-analysis software for immune sequencing data (dated by TCRdb to about 2015). Points the paper makes about the study in general: Significantly higher frequencies in patients than in controls were found for roughly 5 TRBV segments, including TRBV5-6, TRBV5-1 and TRBV20-1.

Receptors were amplified or captured by PCR. The sequencing machine was an Illumina HiSeq 2500. To reduce PCR and sequencing biases, unique molecular identifiers were incorporated into the TCR beta cDNA libraries. Using fastp trimming at Q25 and MiXCR clonotype assembly, TCRdb reanalyzed the public sequencing data and kept in-frame beta chains. CDR3 protein duplicates are merged, each entry listing the most common genes and DNA. This sample comprises about 820,000 distinct CDR3 sequences, around 50% of them detected only once. The ten biggest clones cover approximately 4.5% of the sample. Their specific antigens are unknown. The sequenced sample was blood. The receptors come from a girl aged 10-17 years with multiple sclerosis.

This clonotype was seen only a few times. The genes are TRBV5-1 and TRBJ2-2, with D maybe TRBD1 (5 bases). Looked up from germline, CDR1 is SGHRS and CDR2 is YFSETQ. The CDR3 runs 16 residues. V lost 0 bases, J lost 1 base, and 10 bases lay in between. The CDR3: CASSLVNRRNTGELFF. In DNA form, the CDR3 reads TGCGCCAGCAGCTTGGTTAACAGGCGGAACACCGGGGAGCTGTTTTTT.

The chain joins TRBV20-1 to TRBJ2-1, with D hard to call. V shed 3 bases and J shed 7 bases, with 13 bases lying between them. Germline V CDR1 and CDR2: DFQATT, SNEGSKA (reference sequence). The CDR3 loop spans 13 amino acids. The CDR3 loop is CSASRLVMNEQFF. The CDR3 bases are TGCAGTGCTAGCCGGCTAGTCATGAATGAGCAGTTCTTC.

The CDR3 nucleotides are TGTGCCAGCAGCCCCCTGTTGGGGGGAGGCTCTGGAAACACCATATATTTT. Its protein is CASSPLLGGGSGNTIYF. This rearrangement joins TRBV5-6 to TRBJ1-3; TRBD1 is a possible D gene (5 bases). Germline assignment: CDR1 SGHDT and CDR2 YYEEEE. This CDR3 is 17 amino acids long. Trimming took off 4 bases at V and 0 bases at J, with 17 bases between the two ends.

This clonotype is categorized as large. The V gene is TRBV9, the J gene TRBJ2-1, with unresolved D. Trimming left V 0 bases short and J 3 bases short, with 10 bases between. Germline CDR1 is SGDLS and CDR2 is YYNGEE. This CDR3 spans 15 amino acids. The CDR3 DNA sequence: TGTGCCAGCAGCGTAGAAACGGCCTACTACAATGAGCAGTTCTTC. This sequence encodes CASSVETAYYNEQFF.

The chain has TRBV7-3 and TRBJ2-7, with D perhaps matching TRBD1 (6 bases). The CDR3 extends over 15 amino acids. In germline, CDR1 is SGHTA, CDR2 FQGTGA. Trimming took off 5 bases at V and 1 base at J, with 15 bases between the two ends. DNA of the CDR3: TGTGCCAGCAGCCCGTGGACAGTTATATCCTACGAGCAGTACTTC. This gives the protein CASSPWTVISYEQYF.

J is TRBJ1-2 and V is TRBV5-1; D is unresolved. This CDR3 has 15 amino acids. Germline V gives CDR1 SGHRS, CDR2 YFSETQ. V was shortened by 4 bases and J by 8 bases, with 21 bases between the two germline ends. This CDR3 is CASSLTTYRSRGYTF. CDR3 DNA: TGCGCCAGCAGCCTAACGACATACCGATCGAGAGGCTACACCTTC.

V is TRBV6-5 and J is TRBJ2-1, with 14 bases fitting TRBD2. This CDR3 is 17 amino acids long. Losses at the gene ends were 3 bases for V and 7 bases for J; bases not matched to a gene: 8. Germline loops: CDR1 MNHEY, CDR2 SVGAGI. The CDR3 bases are TGTGCCAGCAGTTATCAGGGACTAGCGGGGGCTCAAAATGAGCAGTTCTTC. This sequence encodes CASSYQGLAGAQNEQFF.

The chain carries TRBV7-3 and TRBJ2-1, with TRBD1 identical over 9 bases. This CDR3 spans 17 amino acids. Germline CDR1 is SGHTA and CDR2 is FQGTGA. J lost 5 bases, V lost 2 bases, and 10 bases had no gene match. The CDR3: CASSLRGTGGSHNEQFF. The CDR3 DNA reads as TGTGCCAGCAGCTTACGGGGAACAGGGGGCAGCCACAATGAGCAGTTCTTC.

This clonotype was counted between two and nine times. This sequence joins TRBV20-1 and TRBJ2-7; 7 bases map to TRBD1. CDR3 length: 13 residues. Trimming at V came to 6 bases and at J to 2 bases, leaving 7 bases not matched to a gene. Germline V lookup: CDR1 DFQATT, CDR2 SNEGSKA (reference sequence). Here the CDR3 DNA reads TGCAGTGCAACCCGGACAGGACCCTACGAGCAGTACTTC. Its translation is CSATRTGPYEQYF.

This chain uses TRBV7-9 with TRBJ2-7; 7 nucleotides align to TRBD2. The length of the CDR3 is 16 residues. J lost 4 bases, V lost 0 bases, and 9 bases had no gene match. The germline V gene has CDR1 SEHNR and CDR2 FQNEAQ (reference sequence). As DNA, the CDR3 is TGTGCCAGCAGCTTAGCCGTGGGAGGGCCGGATTACGAGCAGTACTTC. It specifies CASSLAVGGPDYEQYF.

The CDR3 nucleotides read TGTGCCATCAGGGAGACCGGGACTAGCGGCTACAATGAGCAGTTCTTC. Translation gives CAIRETGTSGYNEQFF. V is TRBV10-3 and J is TRBJ2-1; 11 bases agree with TRBD2. Looked up from germline, CDR1 is ENHRY and CDR2 is SYGVKD. The CDR3 loop spans 16 amino acids. Trimming took 6 bases from V and 3 from J; bases not matched to a gene: 7.

The chain links TRBV4-1 to TRBJ1-1; tentatively, D is TRBD1 (6 bases). The CDR3 sequence is 15 residues long. Trimming shortened V by 4 bases and J by 6 bases, and 18 bases separated the two germline ends. Per the germline V gene, CDR1 is MGHRA and CDR2 is YSYEKL. The CDR3 DNA follows: TGCGCCAGCAGCCTAAACGGCGGTGAGGGGGCTGAAGCTTTCTTT. It is translated as CASSLNGGEGAEAFF.